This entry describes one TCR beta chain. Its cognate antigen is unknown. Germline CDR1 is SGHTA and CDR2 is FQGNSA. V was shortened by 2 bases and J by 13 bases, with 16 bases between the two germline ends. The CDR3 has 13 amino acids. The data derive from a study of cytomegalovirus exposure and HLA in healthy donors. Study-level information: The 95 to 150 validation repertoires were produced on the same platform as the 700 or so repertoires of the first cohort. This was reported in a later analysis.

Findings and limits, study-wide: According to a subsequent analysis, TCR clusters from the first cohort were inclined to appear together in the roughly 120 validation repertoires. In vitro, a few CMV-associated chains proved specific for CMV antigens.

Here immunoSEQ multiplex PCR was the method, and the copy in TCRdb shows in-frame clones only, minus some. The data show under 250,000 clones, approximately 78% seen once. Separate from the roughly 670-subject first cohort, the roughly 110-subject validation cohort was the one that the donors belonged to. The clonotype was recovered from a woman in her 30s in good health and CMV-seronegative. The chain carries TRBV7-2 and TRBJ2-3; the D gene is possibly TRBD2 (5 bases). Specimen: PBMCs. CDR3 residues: CASSLSSAARKYF. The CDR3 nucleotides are TGTGCCAGCAGCTTAAGTAGCGCCGCACGGAAGTATTTT.